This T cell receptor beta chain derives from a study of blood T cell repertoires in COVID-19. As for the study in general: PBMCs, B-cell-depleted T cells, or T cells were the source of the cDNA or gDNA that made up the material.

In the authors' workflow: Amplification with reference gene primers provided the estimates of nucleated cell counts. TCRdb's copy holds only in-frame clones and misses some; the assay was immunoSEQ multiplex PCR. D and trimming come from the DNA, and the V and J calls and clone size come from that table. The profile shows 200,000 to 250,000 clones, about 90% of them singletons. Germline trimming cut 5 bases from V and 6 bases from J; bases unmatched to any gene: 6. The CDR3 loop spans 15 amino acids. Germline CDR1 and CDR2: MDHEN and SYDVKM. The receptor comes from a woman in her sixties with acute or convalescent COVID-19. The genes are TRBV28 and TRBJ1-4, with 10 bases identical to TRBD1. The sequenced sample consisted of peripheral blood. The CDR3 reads CASSRGGTGDEKLFF. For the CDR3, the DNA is TGTGCCAGCAGTAGGGGGGGGACAGGGGATGAAAAACTGTTTTTT.